Shown below are 27 T cell receptor beta chains from a single sample sequenced in a study of OX40 agonist ivuxolimab in advanced cancers. The repertoire was sequenced with immunoSEQ multiplex PCR; TCRdb's copy has only in-frame clones and lacks some. Seen here are 70,000 to 90,000 clones, around 85% observed once, and the top ten hold around 2%. Material: CD4+ or CD8+ T cells sorted from blood, obtained in a trial of the OX40 agonist ivuxolimab. The receptors were sampled from an adult with an advanced solid tumor such as melanoma, head and neck, liver or kidney cancer.

The table lists this clone with a count of one. The chain employs TRBV19 and TRBJ1-5; the match to TRBD1 covers 9 bases. The germline V gene encodes CDR1 LNHDA and CDR2 SQIVND (reference sequence). CDR3 length: 19 amino acids. The V and J ends lost 6 bases and 0 bases, in that order; junction bases with no gene match: 15. The CDR3 nucleotides are TGTGCCAGTAGGGTGACAGGGGGTGTCTTCATGGGTAGCAATCAGCCCCAGCATTTT. This codes for CASRVTGGVFMGSNQPQHF. The variable domain in full, with the rest retrieved from reference TRBV19 and TRBJ1-5, is DGGITQSPKYLFRKEGQNVTLSCEQNLNHDAMYWYRQDPGQGLRLIYYSQIVNDFQKGDIAEGYSVSREKKESFPLTVTSAQKNPTAFYLCASRVTGGVFMGSNQPQHFGDGTRLSIL.

The chain recombines TRBV11-2 with TRBJ2-1; 9 nucleotides line up with TRBD1. The CDR3 is 17 amino acids. Per germline, CDR1 SGHAT and CDR2 FQNNGV. V lost 5 bases, J lost 0 bases, and 8 bases stayed unmatched. CDR3 sequence reads: CASSPRGTGSSYNEQFF. The CDR3 nucleotides read TGTGCCAGCAGCCCCCGGGGGACAGGGAGCTCCTACAATGAGCAGTTCTTC.

The V and J genes are TRBV9 and TRBJ1-4; tentatively, D is TRBD1 (5 bases). CDR1 and CDR2 (germline): SGDLS, YYNGEE. The CDR3 spans 15 residues. V dropped 4 bases and J dropped 7 bases, with 17 bases sitting between them. The CDR3 DNA reads TGTGCCAGCAGCCCCCGGGGCACGGGGGGTGAAAAACTGTTTTTT. The encoded protein is CASSPRGTGGEKLFF.

The J gene is TRBJ1-1, the V gene TRBV19; D not certain. Germline V gene lookup returns CDR1 LNHDA and CDR2 SQIVND (reference sequence). V was clipped by 5 bases and J by 3 bases, with 22 bases between them. This CDR3 region has 17 residues. The DNA for the CDR3 is TGTGCCAGTAGTGACTTAAAGGCCACGAAAGGGCACACTGAAGCTTTCTTT. Residues: CASSDLKATKGHTEAFF.

This chain links TRBV28 with TRBJ1-3, with D tentatively TRBD1 (6 bases). The CDR3 is made up of 16 amino acids. CDR1 MDHEN and CDR2 SYDVKM come from the germline V gene. With 2 bases removed from V and 1 base from J, the gap between germline ends came to 12 bases. CDR3 protein: CASSLGGTGSGNTIYF. CDR3 DNA: TGTGCCAGCAGTTTAGGGGGCACGGGATCTGGAAACACCATATATTTT.

The V call is TRBV28, the J call TRBJ2-2; 12 bases line up with TRBD2. J gave up 5 bases and V 7 bases, and 20 bases lay outside the gene matches. Germline CDR1 MDHEN, CDR2 SYDVKM. The CDR3 totals 20 residues. The CDR3 region has the DNA TGTGCCAGCATCTCCCGCCCAGGGACTAGCGGGCCTGGGGGGACCGGGGAGCTGTTTTTT. Translating gives CASISRPGTSGPGGTGELFF.

The CDR3 is CASSSTGRTYEQYF. CDR3 nucleotide sequence: TGCGCCAGCAGCTCGACAGGGAGGACCTACGAGCAGTACTTC. The rearrangement links TRBV5-1 to TRBJ2-7, with D tentatively TRBD1 (7 bases). Germline-derived CDR1 and CDR2 are SGHRS and YFSETQ. With 3 bases removed from V and 2 bases from J, the gap between germline ends came to 12 bases. CDR3 size: 14 residues.

In the case of this clone: Germline and junction disagree at one end, which may indicate a read error. The chain joins TRBV29-1 to TRBJ2-3; 7 bases align to TRBD2. This CDR3 region has 13 residues. Germline V gene lookup returns CDR1 SQVTM and CDR2 ANQGSEA. The CDR3 protein is CSGEGDYTDTQYF. CDR3 sequence (DNA): TGCAGCGGTGAAGGGGACTACACAGATACGCAGTATTTT.

The rearrangement uses TRBV18 and TRBJ2-3; D unclear. Trimming stripped 2 bases from V and 3 bases from J, with 9 bases between. This CDR3 is 14 amino acids long. The germline gives CDR1 KGHSH, CDR2 LQKENI. The CDR3 region has the DNA TGTGCCAGCTCACCAGGGCCATTAACAGATACGCAGTATTTT. Its protein is CASSPGPLTDTQYF. Filled out from reference TRBV18 and TRBJ2-3, the complete variable domain reads NAGVMQNPRHLVRRRGQEARLRCSPMKGHSHVYWYRQLPEEGLKFMVYLQKENIIDESGMPKERFSAEFPKEGPSILRIQQVVRGDSAAYFCASSPGPLTDTQYFGPGTRLTVL.

The chain is built from TRBV14 and TRBJ1-4; D is unresolved. Germline V CDR1 and CDR2: SGHDN, FVKESK. The V and J ends lost 2 bases and 8 bases respectively, with 9 bases between them. CDR3 size: 13 residues. The CDR3 sequence is CASSQTRGEKLFF. The CDR3 DNA is TGTGCCAGCAGCCAAACGCGAGGAGAAAAACTGTTTTTT.

The chain has TRBV19 and TRBJ2-2; D is perhaps TRBD2 (6 bases). Trimming took off 2 bases at V and 4 bases at J, with 17 bases between the two ends. The CDR3 has 17 residues. The germline CDR1 and CDR2 sequences are LNHDA and SQIVND (reference sequence). The DNA of the CDR3 is TGTGCCAGTAGTATAAGTGGCGGGACGTCGTTCACCGGGGAGCTGTTTTTT. Its protein is CASSISGGTSFTGELFF. The full variable domain, in which reference TRBV19 and TRBJ2-2 provide the parts outside the CDR3, is DGGITQSPKYLFRKEGQNVTLSCEQNLNHDAMYWYRQDPGQGLRLIYYSQIVNDFQKGDIAEGYSVSREKKESFPLTVTSAQKNPTAFYLCASSISGGTSFTGELFFGEGSRLTVL.

This rearrangement joins TRBV6-1 to TRBJ2-5; D gene ambiguous. Germline V gene data show CDR1 as MNHNS and CDR2 as SASEGT. With 1 base removed from V and 1 base from J, the gap between germline ends came to 7 bases. The CDR3 has 14 amino acids. CDR3 coding DNA: TGTGCCAGCAGTGAAGGAGGCAGCCAAGAGACCCAGTACTTC. Protein sequence: CASSEGGSQETQYF.

The chain uses TRBV4-1 and TRBJ2-2, with D perhaps being TRBD1 or TRBD2 (5 bases each). This CDR3 region has 15 residues. V was shortened by 5 bases and J by 2 bases, with 12 bases between the two germline ends. The V gene's germline CDR1 is MGHRA and CDR2 YSYEKL. The CDR3 here is CASSSPGRNTGELFF. The CDR3 nucleotides are TGCGCCAGCAGCAGCCCGGGACGAAACACCGGGGAGCTGTTTTTT.

J is TRBJ2-5 and V is TRBV27; D might be TRBD2 (7 bases). V shed 4 bases and J shed 5 bases, with 23 bases lying between them. Germline V gene lookup returns CDR1 MNHEY and CDR2 SMNVEV (reference sequence). The CDR3 covers 17 residues. As DNA, the CDR3 is TGTGCCAGCAGTTCCCCAGGACGGGGGGCCGGTATGGAGACCCAGTACTTC. Its protein product is CASSSPGRGAGMETQYF.

The chain has TRBV18 and TRBJ1-1, with a weak D call TRBD1 (5 bases). With 2 bases removed from V and 4 bases from J, the gap between germline ends came to 8 bases. The CDR3 has 13 residues. Germline loops: CDR1 KGHSH, CDR2 LQKENI. DNA of the CDR3: TGTGCCAGCTCACCAGAGAGGGGCACTGAAGCTTTCTTT. Protein sequence: CASSPERGTEAFF.

This chain joins TRBV28 and TRBJ2-6, with D possibly TRBD1 on 6 matching bases. From germline, CDR1 is MDHEN and CDR2 SYDVKM. This CDR3 spans 18 amino acids. V was shortened by 3 bases and J by 2 bases, with 17 bases between the two germline ends. CDR3 coding DNA: TGTGCCAGCAGTTTTACAGGACAGTTTTTGGCTGGGGCCAACGTCCTGACTTTC. It encodes CASSFTGQFLAGANVLTF. Full variable domain (remainder filled in from reference TRBV28 and TRBJ2-6): DVKVTQSSRYLVKRTGEKVFLECVQDMDHENMFWYRQDPGLGLRLIYFSYDVKMKEKGDIPEGYSVSREKKERFSLILESASTNQTSMYLCASSFTGQFLAGANVLTFGAGSRLTVL.

V gene TRBV28 combines with J gene TRBJ2-7, with D possibly TRBD1 on 6 matching bases. Germline V gives CDR1 MDHEN, CDR2 SYDVKM. CDR3 length: 15 residues. V lost 6 bases and J 3 bases, leaving 18 bases between the germline ends. The CDR3 coding sequence is TGTGCCAGCAGACGAAGTCTACAGGGTATCTACGAGCAGTACTTC. Its translation is CASRRSLQGIYEQYF. Based on the CDR3 plus reference TRBV28 and TRBJ2-7, the full variable domain is DVKVTQSSRYLVKRTGEKVFLECVQDMDHENMFWYRQDPGLGLRLIYFSYDVKMKEKGDIPEGYSVSREKKERFSLILESASTNQTSMYLCASRRSLQGIYEQYFGPGTRLTVT.

The chain has TRBV28 and TRBJ2-7; D not resolved. V gave up 5 bases and J gave up 2 bases, with 4 bases separating them. The CDR3 is 11 amino acids. Per germline, CDR1 MDHEN and CDR2 SYDVKM. CDR3 protein: CASSLAYEQYF. The CDR3 DNA reads TGTGCCAGCAGTCTAGCCTACGAGCAGTACTTC. The whole variable domain, remainder taken from reference TRBV28 and TRBJ2-7, is DVKVTQSSRYLVKRTGEKVFLECVQDMDHENMFWYRQDPGLGLRLIYFSYDVKMKEKGDIPEGYSVSREKKERFSLILESASTNQTSMYLCASSLAYEQYFGPGTRLTVT.

This clone was observed a handful of times. The CDR3 DNA follows: TGTGCCAGCAGCGGATCTGAAAAACTGTTTTTT. Translated: CASSGSEKLFF. The rearrangement links TRBV7-9 to TRBJ1-4; D remains ambiguous. Between the trimmed V and J ends, which lost 5 bases and 7 bases, there was a span of 5 bases. The germline V gene has CDR1 SEHNR and CDR2 FQNEAQ (reference sequence). This CDR3 is 11 amino acids long. Together with reference TRBV7-9 and TRBJ1-4, the CDR3 gives the full variable domain: DTGVSQNPRHKITKRGQNVTFRCDPISEHNRLYWYRQTLGQGPEFLTYFQNEAQLEKSRLLSDRFSAERPKGSFSTLEIQRTEQGDSAMYLCASSGSEKLFFGSGTQLSVL.

J is TRBJ1-5 and V is TRBV28; the D gene is possibly TRBD1 (5 bases). Trimming cost V 6 bases and J 5 bases, with 14 bases left between them. Germline CDR1 and CDR2: MDHEN and SYDVKM. The CDR3 is made up of 14 amino acids. The CDR3 DNA reads TGTGCCAGCAGGACAGCGGCCAGTTATCAGCCCCAGCATTTT. It codes for CASRTAASYQPQHF. The variable domain in full, completed from reference TRBV28 and TRBJ1-5, reads DVKVTQSSRYLVKRTGEKVFLECVQDMDHENMFWYRQDPGLGLRLIYFSYDVKMKEKGDIPEGYSVSREKKERFSLILESASTNQTSMYLCASRTAASYQPQHFGDGTRLSIL.

The chain links TRBV11-2 to TRBJ1-6, with TRBD1 identical over 8 bases. V dropped 3 bases and J dropped 7; count of bases not matched to a gene: 11. This CDR3 has 17 residues. CDR1 is SGHAT, CDR2 FQNNGV, per germline. The CDR3 DNA reads as TGTGCCAGCAGCTTTACCGCGGCACAGGGGGGGAATTCACCCCTCCACTTT. This translates into CASSFTAAQGGNSPLHF.

This chain joins TRBV7-2 and TRBJ1-2; TRBD1 matches at 7 bases. J gave up 8 bases and V 1 base, and 7 bases lay outside the gene matches. Per the germline V gene, CDR1 is SGHTA and CDR2 is FQGNSA. The CDR3 is 14 amino acids. In DNA form, the CDR3 reads TGTGCCAGCAGCTTAGGCAGGGGGTCGCGCGGCTACACCTTC. It yields the protein CASSLGRGSRGYTF. The entire variable domain, with the rest obtained from reference TRBV7-2 and TRBJ1-2, is as follows: GAGVSQSPSNKVTEKGKDVELRCDPISGHTALYWYRQSLGQGLEFLIYFQGNSAPDKSGLPSDRFSAERTGGSVSTLTIQRTQQEDSAVYLCASSLGRGSRGYTFGSGTRLTVV.

The V gene is TRBV5-4, the J gene TRBJ2-5; D gene uncertain. CDR1 SGHNT and CDR2 YYREEE come from the germline V gene (reference sequence). The CDR3 is 14 residues long. Trimming removed 2 bases at V and 7 bases at J, with 15 bases between. CDR3 nucleotide sequence: TGTGCCAGCAGCTTATTAGAGTCCCCTTCGACCCAGTACTTC. It encodes CASSLLESPSTQYF.

V and J are TRBV30 and TRBJ1-1; TRBD1 might be the D (6 bases). Germline V gives CDR1 GTSNPN, CDR2 SVGIG (reference sequence). V was shortened by 1 base and J by 5 bases, with 14 bases between the two germline ends. The CDR3 covers 14 residues. DNA of the CDR3: TGTGCCTGGAGTGCAAGAGGGGGGAGGACTGAAGCTTTCTTT. This translates into CAWSARGGRTEAFF. The whole variable domain, remainder taken from reference TRBV30 and TRBJ1-1, is SQTIHQWPATLVQPVGSPLSLECTVEGTSNPNLYWYRQAAGRGLQLLFYSVGIGQISSEVPQNLSASRPQDRQFILSSKKLLLSDSGFYLCAWSARGGRTEAFFGQGTRLTVV.

This clone is judged medium-sized (0.01 to 0.1%). J is TRBJ1-2 and V is TRBV28; tentative D call: TRBD1 (6 bases). The CDR3 contains 12 residues. CDR1 and CDR2 from the germline V gene are MDHEN and SYDVKM. V shed 3 bases and J shed 4 bases, with 6 bases lying between them. The chain's CDR3 is CASSLTGYGYTF. CDR3 in DNA: TGTGCCAGCAGTTTGACAGGCTATGGCTACACCTTC.

This chain connects TRBV10-3 to TRBJ2-2; possible D gene TRBD2, 6 bases. The CDR3 spans 16 residues. V was shortened by 3 bases and J by 8 bases, with 19 bases between the two germline ends. The V gene's germline CDR1 is ENHRY and CDR2 SYGVKD. The CDR3 bases are TGTGCCATCAGTGATCGTGCAGGGACTCAGTCGGGGGAGCTGTTTTTT. This codes for CAISDRAGTQSGELFF.

V and J are TRBV6-1 and TRBJ1-1; 9 bases fit TRBD1. This CDR3 is built from 14 residues. Trimming removed 4 bases from V and 4 bases from J; junction bases left unmatched: 4. Germline values: CDR1 MNHNS, CDR2 SASEGT. In DNA form, the CDR3 reads TGTGCCAGCAGTGCCGTGGGACAGGGCACTGAAGCTTTCTTT. It is translated as CASSAVGQGTEAFF.